This TCR beta chain was recorded in a study of blood T cell repertoires in COVID-19. Study overall: T cells, B-cell-depleted T cells, or PBMCs supplied cDNA or gDNA.

The table came from immunoSEQ multiplex PCR; TCRdb's copy has only in-frame clones and leaves some out. The data contain about 270,000 clones, 86% of them seen just once; the ten biggest clones take up approximately 2.6%. CDR3 length equals 15 residues. Trimming shortened V by 4 bases and J by 4 bases, and 16 bases separated the two germline ends. The germline V gene encodes CDR1 LGHDT and CDR2 YNNKEL (reference sequence). Participant age was about 18 to 95 years, and participants resided in roughly 25 US areas. Among Cohort 3 donors, those recovered had two negative PCRs, clearance, or symptom resolution.

The specimen was PBMCs or T cells enriched from blood (not recorded which). The chain uses TRBV3-1 (or the pseudogene TRBV3-2) and TRBJ1-1; D is uncertain. The TCR sequence derives from a woman aged 18-30 years who had recovered from COVID-19. CDR3 protein: CASSPQAGLGTEAFF. The CDR3 coding sequence is TGTGCCAGCAGCCCTCAGGCTGGCCTCGGCACTGAAGCTTTCTTT.